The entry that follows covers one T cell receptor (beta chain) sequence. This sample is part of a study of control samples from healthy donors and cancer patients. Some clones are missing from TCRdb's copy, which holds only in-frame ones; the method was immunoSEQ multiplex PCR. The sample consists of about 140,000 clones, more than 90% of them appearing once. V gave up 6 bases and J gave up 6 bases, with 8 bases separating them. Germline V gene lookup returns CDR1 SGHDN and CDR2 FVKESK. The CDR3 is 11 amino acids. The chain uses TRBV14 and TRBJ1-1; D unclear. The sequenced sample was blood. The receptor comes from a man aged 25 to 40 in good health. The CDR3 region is CASRRGSEAFF. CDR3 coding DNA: TGTGCCAGCAGGAGAGGGTCTGAAGCTTTCTTT.